This T cell receptor (beta chain) was sequenced in a study of T-cell reconstitution after alpha-beta-depleted transplantation in children. This clonotype was observed at least ten times. The CDR3 length is 14 residues. The trim removed 6 bases at V and 5 bases at J, leaving 4 bases unmatched. From germline, CDR1 is MNHEY and CDR2 SMNVEV (reference sequence). This sample's TCRbeta library carried unique molecular identifier barcodes. TCRdb redid the calling of the PCR reads with MiXCR, one entry per CDR3 protein. The sample records about 640,000 distinct CDR3 sequences, around a sixth being singletons.

The specimen was PBMCs from the stem cell graft donor, collected from the stem cell graft. The receptor was derived from a human donor who donated a stem cell graft to a child with acute myeloid leukemia. The V call is TRBV27, the J call TRBJ2-2, with 9 bases aligning to TRBD1. This CDR3 is CASSQGQGTGELFF. The CDR3 DNA reads as TGTGCCAGCAGCCAGGGACAGGGAACCGGGGAGCTGTTTTTT.